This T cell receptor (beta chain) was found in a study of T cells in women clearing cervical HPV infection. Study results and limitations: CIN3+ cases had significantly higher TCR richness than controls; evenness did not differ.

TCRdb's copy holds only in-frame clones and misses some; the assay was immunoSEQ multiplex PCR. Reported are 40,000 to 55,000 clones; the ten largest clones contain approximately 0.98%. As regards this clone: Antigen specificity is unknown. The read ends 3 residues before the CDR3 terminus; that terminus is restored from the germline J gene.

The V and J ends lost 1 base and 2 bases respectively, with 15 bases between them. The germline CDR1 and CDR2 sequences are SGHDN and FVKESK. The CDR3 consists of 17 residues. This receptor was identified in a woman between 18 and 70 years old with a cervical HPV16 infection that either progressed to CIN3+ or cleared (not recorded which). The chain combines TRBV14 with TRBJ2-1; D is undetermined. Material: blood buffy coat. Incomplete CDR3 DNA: TGTGCCAGCAGCCAAGGAAGCGTCAGTTCAACCTACAATGAG. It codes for CASSQGSVSSTYNE. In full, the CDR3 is CASSQGSVSSTYNEQFF.